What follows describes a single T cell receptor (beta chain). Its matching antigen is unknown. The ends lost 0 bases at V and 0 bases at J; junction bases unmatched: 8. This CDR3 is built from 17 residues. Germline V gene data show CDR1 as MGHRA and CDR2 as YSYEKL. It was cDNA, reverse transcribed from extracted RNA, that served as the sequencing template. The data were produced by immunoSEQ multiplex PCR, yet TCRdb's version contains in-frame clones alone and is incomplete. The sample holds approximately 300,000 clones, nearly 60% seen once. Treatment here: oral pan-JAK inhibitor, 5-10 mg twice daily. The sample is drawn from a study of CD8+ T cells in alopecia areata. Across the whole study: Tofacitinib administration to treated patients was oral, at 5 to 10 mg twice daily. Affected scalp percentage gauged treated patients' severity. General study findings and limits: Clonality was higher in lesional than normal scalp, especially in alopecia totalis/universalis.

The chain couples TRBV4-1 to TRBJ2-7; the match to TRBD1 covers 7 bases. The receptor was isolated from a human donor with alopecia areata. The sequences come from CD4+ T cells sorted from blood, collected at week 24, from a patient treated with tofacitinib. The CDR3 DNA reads TGCGCCAGCAGCCAAGATCCCCACAGGGGCCTCTCCTACGAGCAGTACTTC. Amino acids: CASSQDPHRGLSYEQYF.